This T cell receptor beta chain was recovered during a study of Ad26.COV2.S vaccination and SARS-CoV-2 variants. The protocol was immunoSEQ multiplex PCR, while the TCRdb copy is restricted to in-frame clones and leaves out a portion. The sample contains roughly 270,000 clones, 87% of which appear only once. Study-level points and caveats: Responses of T cells in total may have been underestimated by the TCR breadth and depth analyses.

This CDR3 is 18 amino acids long. The V gene end was trimmed by 0 bases and the J gene end by 9 bases; junction bases not matched to a gene: 12. The germline V gene has CDR1 LNHNV and CDR2 YYDKDF (reference sequence). The treatment is: around 19 received Ad26.COV2.S at low or high dose, single or two shots; about five received placebo; per-sample allocation not given. Specimen acquisition occurred on day 63 following the initial vaccine or placebo injection. With regard to this clone: The antigen remains unidentified.

The clonotype comes from a person aged 18 to 59 who received the Ad26.COV2.S COVID-19 vaccine or a placebo. The sequencing here drew on peripheral blood, taken in a trial of Ad26.COV2.S vaccine versus placebo. The chain carries TRBV15 and TRBJ1-6, with 9 bases that match TRBD1. CDR3 in DNA: TGTGCCACCAGCAGAGATCCACCCACAGGGGGCTTCGGTTCACCCCTCCACTTT. The encoded protein is CATSRDPPTGGFGSPLHF.